These 15 T cell receptor beta chains were all obtained from the same sample, sequenced in a study of beta chain features in type 1 diabetes. The study's findings and limits: Researchers report that Type 1 diabetes patients had moderately but significantly shorter TCRB CDR3s across all four CD4+ subsets.

Their cognate antigens are unknown. Sequenced material consisted of expressed TCRB transcripts (all of the isolated RNA was reverse transcribed). Sequencing was performed with immunoSEQ multiplex PCR; in TCRdb, only in-frame clones are kept and a portion is missing. The table records under 400,000 clones, roughly 12% of them present only once. Sequenced material: naive CD4+ T cells from blood. These receptors all come from a woman aged 18 to 35 with type 1 diabetes.

This clone occurred a few times. The chain's CDR3 is CASSSMGLAGRIYEQYF. DNA for the CDR3: TGTGCCAGCAGCTCAATGGGACTAGCGGGAAGAATCTACGAGCAGTACTTC. The rearrangement links TRBV7-9 to TRBJ2-7, with 13 bases that match TRBD2. Trimming took 4 bases from V and 3 from J; bases not matched to a gene: 9. The CDR3 sequence is 17 residues long. Germline V CDR1 and CDR2: SEHNR, FQNEAQ (reference sequence). Based on the CDR3 plus reference TRBV7-9 and TRBJ2-7, the full variable domain is DTGVSQNPRHKITKRGQNVTFRCDPISEHNRLYWYRQTLGQGPEFLTYFQNEAQLEKSRLLSDRFSAERPKGSFSTLEIQRTEQGDSAMYLCASSSMGLAGRIYEQYFGPGTRLTVT.

This clone has only one observation. This chain links TRBV9 with TRBJ1-3; D is possibly TRBD1 (6 bases). Germline loops: CDR1 SGDLS, CDR2 YYNGEE. This CDR3 contains 14 residues. The V end was cut by 2 bases, the J end by 3 bases, with 9 bases between. CDR3 DNA sequence: TGTGCCAGCAGCGTCGCAGGGGATGGAAACACCATATATTTT. The encoded protein is CASSVAGDGNTIYF.

This clone has only a few counts. The rearrangement joins TRBV6-5 to TRBJ2-7, with TRBD1 matching over 10 bases. Looked up from germline, CDR1 is MNHEY and CDR2 is SVGAGI. Trimming cost V 2 bases and J 4 bases; bases outside gene matches: 5. CDR3 length: 15 residues. The CDR3 sequence: CASSYGDRGGYEQYF. CDR3 bases: TGTGCCAGCAGTTACGGGGACAGGGGAGGGTACGAGCAGTACTTC.

This clone was observed a few times. This chain uses TRBV19 with TRBJ2-5; 8 bases align to TRBD1. V lost 3 bases, J lost 5 bases, and 8 bases stayed unmatched. This CDR3 is built from 15 residues. Per germline, CDR1 LNHDA and CDR2 SQIVND (reference sequence). The CDR3 coding sequence is TGTGCCAGTAGTATGGTGGACAGGGATTTGGAGACCCAGTACTTC. Protein sequence: CASSMVDRDLETQYF.

The chain employs TRBV2 and TRBJ2-2; 7 bases are a match to TRBD2. The J segment lost 4 bases and the V segment lost 5 bases, leaving 7 bases of the junction unmatched. The CDR3 is made up of 15 amino acids. Germline CDR1 SNHLY, CDR2 FYNNEI. The chain's CDR3 is CASSREGFSTGELFF. The CDR3 bases are TGTGCCAGCAGTAGGGAGGGGTTTAGCACCGGGGAGCTGTTTTTT.

CDR3 in DNA: TGCGCCAGCAGCCAACTAGCGGGAGGCACAGATACGCAGTATTTT. This sequence encodes CASSQLAGGTDTQYF. J is TRBJ2-3 and V is TRBV5-1, with 11 bases that match TRBD2. Germline loops: CDR1 SGHRS, CDR2 YFSETQ. The CDR3 is 15 amino acids. The V and J ends lost 4 bases and 1 base, in that order; junction bases with no gene match: 2. The whole variable domain, remainder taken from reference TRBV5-1 and TRBJ2-3, is KAGVTQTPRYLIKTRGQQVTLSCSPISGHRSVSWYQQTPGQGLQFLFEYFSETQRNKGNFPGRFSGRQFSNSRSEMNVSTLELGDSALYLCASSQLAGGTDTQYFGPGTRLTVL.

The V call is TRBV27, the J call TRBJ2-7; D is uncertain. Trimming cost V 4 bases and J 4 bases, with 14 bases left between them. The CDR3 totals 14 residues. Germline V gives CDR1 MNHEY, CDR2 SMNVEV (reference sequence). The CDR3 protein is CASSSPDIDYEQYF. The CDR3 DNA follows: TGTGCCAGCAGTTCACCTGACATAGATTACGAGCAGTACTTC.

This clone was seen a few times. The genes are TRBV6-5 and TRBJ2-3; possible D gene TRBD1, 6 bases. Trimming removed 2 bases at V and 0 bases at J, with 9 bases between. In germline, CDR1 is MNHEY, CDR2 SVGAGI. The CDR3 runs 15 residues. In DNA, the CDR3 is TGTGCCAGCAGTTACGGGGGCAGGAGCACAGATACGCAGTATTTT. It codes for CASSYGGRSTDTQYF.

This clone was detected only a few times. The gene calls are TRBV7-9 and TRBJ2-7, with 9 bases fitting TRBD1. The CDR3 extends over 15 amino acids. Per the germline V gene, CDR1 is SEHNR and CDR2 is FQNEAQ (reference sequence). V shed 5 bases, J shed 2 bases, and the junction held 7 bases outside the gene matches. This CDR3 reads CASSPPGTGPYEQYF. The CDR3 coding sequence is TGTGCCAGCAGCCCGCCTGGGACAGGGCCCTACGAGCAGTACTTC.

This clone was found a few times. The rearrangement uses TRBV30 and TRBJ2-5; 9 bases fit TRBD1. This CDR3 has 13 residues. Trimming removed 4 bases from V and 7 bases from J; junction bases left unmatched: 7. From germline, CDR1 is GTSNPN and CDR2 SVGIG (reference sequence). CDR3: CAWTTGGVGTQYF. The CDR3 DNA reads as TGTGCCTGGACTACAGGGGGCGTTGGGACCCAGTACTTC.

The rearrangement joins TRBV28 to TRBJ2-2; a possible D gene is TRBD2 (6 bases). From germline, CDR1 is MDHEN and CDR2 SYDVKM. This CDR3 region has 15 residues. V was pared by 6 bases and J by 7 bases, with 18 bases between. Here the CDR3 reads CASSINQGLGGELFF. The CDR3 DNA follows: TGTGCCAGCAGCATAAATCAGGGACTTGGCGGGGAGCTGTTTTTT.

This clone was seen more than once but under ten times. This rearrangement joins TRBV15 to TRBJ2-4; D may be TRBD1 (7 bases). This CDR3 comprises 13 residues. The V end lost 1 base, the J end lost 12 bases, and 13 bases lay between the germline ends. Germline CDR1 is LNHNV and CDR2 is YYDKDF (reference sequence). Here the CDR3 DNA reads TGTGCCACCAGCAGAGTGACTAGGGACAGTCAGTACTTC. Encoded protein: CATSRVTRDSQYF.

This clone has just a few counts. The V gene is TRBV10-3, the J gene TRBJ1-2; TRBD1 matches 7 bases. This CDR3 spans 15 amino acids. V lost 2 bases and J lost 4; bases outside the gene matches: 7. The V gene's germline CDR1 is ENHRY and CDR2 SYGVKD. In DNA, the CDR3 is TGTGCCATCAGTGAGCGCCGACAGGGAGGCTATGGCTACACCTTC. Encoded protein: CAISERRQGGYGYTF.

V usage is TRBV7-2 and J usage is TRBJ2-1; 13 bases match TRBD2. The V gene's germline CDR1 is SGHTA and CDR2 FQGNSA. The CDR3 length is 17 residues. J lost 9 bases, V lost 1 base, and 9 bases had no gene match. CDR3: CASSLETSGRLGGEQFF. The CDR3 DNA is TGTGCCAGCAGCTTAGAGACTAGCGGGAGGCTAGGGGGTGAGCAGTTCTTC.

This clone was observed a few times. The J gene is TRBJ1-5, the V gene TRBV10-3; D is unclear. The V end was cut by 0 bases, the J end by 0 bases, with 6 bases between. This CDR3 spans 15 amino acids. Germline CDR1 and CDR2: ENHRY and SYGVKD. The CDR3 region has the DNA TGTGCCATCAGTGAGTCTTTCTATAGCAATCAGCCCCAGCATTTT. It specifies CAISESFYSNQPQHF.